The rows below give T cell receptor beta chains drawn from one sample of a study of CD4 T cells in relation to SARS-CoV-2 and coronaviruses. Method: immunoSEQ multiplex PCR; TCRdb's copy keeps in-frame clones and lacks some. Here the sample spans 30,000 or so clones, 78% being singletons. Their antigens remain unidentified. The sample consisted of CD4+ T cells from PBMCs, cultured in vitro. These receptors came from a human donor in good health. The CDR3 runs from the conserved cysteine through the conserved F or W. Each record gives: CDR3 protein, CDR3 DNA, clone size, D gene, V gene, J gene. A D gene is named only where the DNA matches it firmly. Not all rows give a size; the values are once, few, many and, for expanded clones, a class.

CDR3aa: CASSLEPGLGSYNEQFF; CDR3nt: TGCGCCAGCAGCTTAGAACCGGGACTAGGGTCCTACAATGAGCAGTTCTTC; abundance: .; d_gene: TRBD2; v_gene: TRBV5-1; j_gene: TRBJ2-1
CDR3aa: CASSLEGWQPQHF; CDR3nt: TGTGCCAGCAGCTTAGAGGGCTGGCAGCCCCAGCATTTT; abundance: .; d_gene: .; v_gene: TRBV7-9; j_gene: TRBJ1-5
CDR3aa: CAWRGLAGGSGELFF; CDR3nt: TGTGCCTGGAGGGGACTAGCGGGAGGGTCCGGGGAGCTGTTTTTT; abundance: .; d_gene: TRBD2; v_gene: TRBV30; j_gene: TRBJ2-2
CDR3aa: CAISERVSATNEKLFF; CDR3nt: TGTGCCATCAGTGAAAGGGTTTCCGCAACTAATGAAAAACTGTTTTTT; abundance: .; d_gene: .; v_gene: TRBV10-3; j_gene: TRBJ1-4
CDR3aa: CASSENLVRNQPQHF; CDR3nt: TGTGCCAGCAGTGAAAATCTGGTTCGCAATCAGCCCCAGCATTTT; abundance: .; d_gene: .; v_gene: TRBV2; j_gene: TRBJ1-5
CDR3aa: CASSIAGSGANVLTF; CDR3nt: TGTGCCAGCAGTATTGCCGGATCTGGGGCCAACGTCCTGACTTTC; abundance: .; d_gene: .; v_gene: TRBV6-5; j_gene: TRBJ2-6
CDR3aa: CASSALWTGSGNTIYF; CDR3nt: TGTGCCAGCAGCGCCCTATGGACAGGGTCTGGAAACACCATATATTTT; abundance: .; d_gene: TRBD1; v_gene: TRBV7-9; j_gene: TRBJ1-3
CDR3aa: CASSGQEGISNQPQHF; CDR3nt: TGTGCCAGTAGCGGACAGGAAGGAATTAGCAATCAGCCCCAGCATTTT; abundance: few; d_gene: TRBD1; v_gene: TRBV19; j_gene: TRBJ1-5
CDR3aa: CATRGQGLMNTEAFF; CDR3nt: TGTGCCACCCGGGGACAGGGGTTAATGAACACTGAAGCTTTCTTT; abundance: .; d_gene: TRBD1; v_gene: TRBV19; j_gene: TRBJ1-1
CDR3aa: CASSFRFYNSPLHF; CDR3nt: TGTGCCAGCAGTTTCCGTTTCTATAATTCACCCCTCCACTTT; abundance: .; d_gene: .; v_gene: TRBV27; j_gene: TRBJ1-6
CDR3aa: CSARDLNTIYF; CDR3nt: TGCAGTGCTAGAGATTTAAACACCATATATTTT; abundance: few; d_gene: .; v_gene: TRBV20-1; j_gene: TRBJ1-3
CDR3aa: CATSAQGTNYGYTF; CDR3nt: TGTGCCACCAGTGCCCAGGGGACCAACTATGGCTACACCTTC; abundance: .; d_gene: .; v_gene: TRBV24-1; j_gene: TRBJ1-2
CDR3aa: CASSFSSTGELFF; CDR3nt: TGTGCCAGCAGTTTCAGTTCGACCGGGGAGCTGTTTTTT; abundance: few; d_gene: .; v_gene: TRBV12-3/TRBV12-4; j_gene: TRBJ2-2
CDR3aa: CASRDMTSYEQYF; CDR3nt: TGTGCCAGCAGAGACATGACTTCCTACGAGCAGTACTTC; abundance: .; d_gene: .; v_gene: TRBV2; j_gene: TRBJ2-7
CDR3aa: CASGPGTNTGELFF; CDR3nt: TGTGCTAGTGGTCCCGGGACCAACACCGGGGAGCTGTTTTTT; abundance: .; d_gene: .; v_gene: TRBV12-5; j_gene: TRBJ2-2
CDR3aa: CARFGDLREQYF; CDR3nt: TGCGCCAGATTTGGCGATTTGAGGGAGCAGTACTTC; abundance: .; d_gene: .; v_gene: TRBV23-1; j_gene: TRBJ2-7
CDR3aa: CASSTAGAQYF; CDR3nt: TGTGCCAGCAGTACCGCAGGGGCCCAGTACTTC; abundance: .; d_gene: .; v_gene: TRBV3-1/TRBV3-2; j_gene: TRBJ2-5
CDR3aa: CASSQVGISYNEQFF; CDR3nt: TGCGCCAGCAGCCAAGTAGGCATATCTTACAATGAGCAGTTCTTC; abundance: .; d_gene: .; v_gene: TRBV4-1; j_gene: TRBJ2-1
CDR3aa: CASSYRRGRGQFF; CDR3nt: TGTGCCAGCAGTTATCGACGGGGACGTGGGCAGTTCTTC; abundance: .; d_gene: .; v_gene: TRBV6-2/TRBV6-3; j_gene: TRBJ2-1
CDR3aa: CASSYRSGQEREGRWGNEQFF; CDR3nt: TGTGCCAGCAGTTACCGCTCAGGGCAAGAACGGGAGGGGAGGTGGGGCAATGAGCAGTTCTTC; abundance: .; d_gene: TRBD2; v_gene: TRBV6-2/TRBV6-3; j_gene: TRBJ2-1
CDR3aa: CASSERAWDRTGEQYF; CDR3nt: TGTGCCAGCAGTGAAAGAGCCTGGGACAGGACGGGCGAGCAGTACTTC; abundance: once; d_gene: TRBD1; v_gene: TRBV6-1; j_gene: TRBJ2-7
CDR3aa: CASSVGGANTGELFF; CDR3nt: TGTGCCAGCAGTGTCGGAGGGGCGAACACCGGGGAGCTGTTTTTT; abundance: .; d_gene: .; v_gene: TRBV2; j_gene: TRBJ2-2
CDR3aa: CASKFDRGNTDTQYF; CDR3nt: TGTGCCAGCAAGTTCGACAGGGGCAACACAGATACGCAGTATTTT; abundance: .; d_gene: TRBD1; v_gene: TRBV2; j_gene: TRBJ2-3
CDR3aa: CASSLRVGTEAFF; CDR3nt: TGTGCCAGCAGCCTCAGGGTGGGCACTGAAGCTTTCTTT; abundance: .; d_gene: .; v_gene: TRBV6-5; j_gene: TRBJ1-1
CDR3aa: CAISTGDDGGYTF; CDR3nt: TGTGCCATCAGTACAGGTGACGACGGTGGCTACACCTTC; abundance: .; d_gene: .; v_gene: TRBV10-3; j_gene: TRBJ1-2
CDR3aa: CASSGTADTQYF; CDR3nt: TGTGCCAGCAGCGGGACCGCAGATACGCAGTATTTT; abundance: .; d_gene: .; v_gene: TRBV2; j_gene: TRBJ2-3
CDR3aa: CASSPGQGAFQPQHF; CDR3nt: TGTGCCAGCAGTCCCGGACAGGGGGCTTTTCAGCCCCAGCATTTT; abundance: .; d_gene: TRBD1; v_gene: TRBV6-5; j_gene: TRBJ1-5
CDR3aa: CASSRQGSEQYF; CDR3nt: TGTGCCAGCAGTAGACAGGGATCCGAGCAGTACTTC; abundance: .; d_gene: TRBD1; v_gene: TRBV6-5; j_gene: TRBJ2-7
CDR3aa: CASGSGLAGYNEQFF; CDR3nt: TGTGCTAGTGGTTCGGGACTAGCGGGCTACAATGAGCAGTTCTTC; abundance: .; d_gene: TRBD2; v_gene: TRBV12-5; j_gene: TRBJ2-1
CDR3aa: CASGLQSGQETQYF; CDR3nt: TGTGCCAGCGGACTCCAGTCCGGCCAAGAGACCCAGTACTTC; abundance: .; d_gene: .; v_gene: TRBV3-1/TRBV3-2; j_gene: TRBJ2-5
CDR3aa: CASSYRGQIDQPQHF; CDR3nt: TGTGCCAGCAGTTACCGGGGACAGATTGATCAGCCCCAGCATTTT; abundance: few; d_gene: TRBD1; v_gene: TRBV6-5; j_gene: TRBJ1-5
CDR3aa: CASSSVAGEWETQYF; CDR3nt: TGTGCCAGCAGCTCGGTAGCGGGAGAGTGGGAGACCCAGTACTTC; abundance: .; d_gene: TRBD2; v_gene: TRBV7-3; j_gene: TRBJ2-5
CDR3aa: CASSLLGGTDTQYF; CDR3nt: TGTGCCAGCAGCCTCCTGGGAGGCACAGATACGCAGTATTTT; abundance: .; d_gene: .; v_gene: TRBV5-4; j_gene: TRBJ2-3
CDR3aa: CSVLRGYEQYF; CDR3nt: TGCAGCGTTCTTCGAGGGTACGAGCAGTACTTC; abundance: .; d_gene: .; v_gene: TRBV29-1; j_gene: TRBJ2-7
CDR3aa: CASSGTVNTEAFF; CDR3nt: TGTGCCAGCAGCGGTACAGTTAACACTGAAGCTTTCTTT; abundance: .; d_gene: .; v_gene: TRBV25-1; j_gene: TRBJ1-1
CDR3aa: CASSLLLYNEQFF; CDR3nt: TGTGCCAGCAGCTTACTACTATACAATGAGCAGTTCTTC; abundance: .; d_gene: .; v_gene: TRBV7-2; j_gene: TRBJ2-1
CDR3aa: CAISGRGGSDTQYF; CDR3nt: TGTGCCATCAGTGGAAGAGGGGGCTCAGATACGCAGTATTTT; abundance: .; d_gene: TRBD1; v_gene: TRBV10-3; j_gene: TRBJ2-3
CDR3aa: CASSLGTYNEQFF; CDR3nt: TGTGCCAGCAGCTTAGGCACCTACAATGAGCAGTTCTTC; abundance: .; d_gene: .; v_gene: TRBV7-7; j_gene: TRBJ2-1
CDR3aa: CASSSLRDNPYEQYF; CDR3nt: TGTGCCAGCAGCTCTCTCCGGGACAACCCCTACGAGCAGTACTTC; abundance: few; d_gene: .; v_gene: TRBV5-8; j_gene: TRBJ2-7
CDR3aa: CASSLGRGNTIYF; CDR3nt: TGTGCCAGCAGCCTAGGACGAGGAAACACCATATATTTT; abundance: .; d_gene: .; v_gene: TRBV7-3; j_gene: TRBJ1-3
CDR3aa: CASSQLPSWRAGQETQYF; CDR3nt: TGTGCCAGCAGCCAACTCCCCTCCTGGAGAGCCGGCCAAGAGACCCAGTACTTC; abundance: .; d_gene: .; v_gene: TRBV14; j_gene: TRBJ2-5
CDR3aa: CASRRDRAVSGELFF; CDR3nt: TGTGCCAGCAGACGGGACAGGGCGGTCTCCGGGGAGCTGTTTTTT; abundance: .; d_gene: TRBD1; v_gene: TRBV2; j_gene: TRBJ2-2
CDR3aa: CASSSQIGGEQYF; CDR3nt: TGTGCCAGCAGCTCCCAGATCGGGGGCGAGCAGTACTTC; abundance: .; d_gene: .; v_gene: TRBV7-2; j_gene: TRBJ2-7
CDR3aa: CASSPRGGNTEAFF; CDR3nt: TGTGCCAGCTCACCCAGAGGCGGGAACACTGAAGCTTTCTTT; abundance: .; d_gene: .; v_gene: TRBV18; j_gene: TRBJ1-1
CDR3aa: CASSLSGGTGELFF; CDR3nt: TGCGCCAGCAGTCTTAGCGGGGGCACCGGGGAGCTGTTTTTT; abundance: .; d_gene: TRBD2; v_gene: TRBV10-1; j_gene: TRBJ2-2
CDR3aa: CAGLRAATYEQYF; CDR3nt: TGTGCCGGCCTCAGGGCGGCCACCTACGAGCAGTACTTC; abundance: .; d_gene: .; v_gene: TRBV6-5; j_gene: TRBJ2-7
CDR3aa: CASSPHTDTQYF; CDR3nt: TGTGCCAGCAGCCCACACACAGATACGCAGTATTTT; abundance: .; d_gene: .; v_gene: TRBV9; j_gene: TRBJ2-3
CDR3aa: CASSLSGRSNQPQHF; CDR3nt: TGTGCCAGCAGTTTATCGGGGAGAAGCAATCAGCCCCAGCATTTT; abundance: few; d_gene: .; v_gene: TRBV28; j_gene: TRBJ1-5
CDR3aa: CGTGGGYGYTF; CDR3nt: TGTGGGACAGGGGGCGGCTATGGCTACACCTTC; abundance: .; d_gene: .; v_gene: TRBV21-1; j_gene: TRBJ1-2
CDR3aa: CASSDGQGVYEQYF; CDR3nt: TGTGCCAGCAGTGACGGGCAGGGAGTCTACGAGCAGTACTTC; abundance: once; d_gene: .; v_gene: TRBV6-4; j_gene: TRBJ2-7
CDR3aa: CASSFEAPYEQYF; CDR3nt: TGTGCCAGCAGCTTTGAGGCGCCCTACGAGCAGTACTTC; abundance: .; d_gene: .; v_gene: TRBV5-6; j_gene: TRBJ2-7
CDR3aa: CASRTQTMGATDTQYF; CDR3nt: TGTGCCAGCAGAACCCAAACTATGGGGGCCACAGATACGCAGTATTTT; abundance: .; d_gene: .; v_gene: TRBV6-6; j_gene: TRBJ2-3
CDR3aa: CASSPSGGLPEKLFF; CDR3nt: TGTGCCAGCAGCCCATCGGGGGGGCTACCTGAAAAACTGTTTTTT; abundance: .; d_gene: .; v_gene: TRBV7-7; j_gene: TRBJ1-4
CDR3aa: CASSKQGSVNEQFF; CDR3nt: TGTGCCAGCAGCAAACAGGGTTCAGTGAATGAGCAGTTCTTC; abundance: few; d_gene: .; v_gene: TRBV5-4; j_gene: TRBJ2-1
CDR3aa: CASSLPVPDTQYF; CDR3nt: TGTGCCAGCAGTTTGCCCGTCCCAGATACGCAGTATTTT; abundance: .; d_gene: .; v_gene: TRBV6-2/TRBV6-3; j_gene: TRBJ2-3
CDR3aa: CASSEYREKGYTF; CDR3nt: TGTGCCAGCAGTGAGTACAGGGAGAAGGGCTACACCTTC; abundance: .; d_gene: .; v_gene: TRBV2; j_gene: TRBJ1-2
CDR3aa: CASSPAGLSGRGTGELFF; CDR3nt: TGTGCCAGCAGCCCCGCCGGCCTTAGCGGGAGGGGCACCGGGGAGCTGTTTTTT; abundance: .; d_gene: TRBD2; v_gene: TRBV3-1/TRBV3-2; j_gene: TRBJ2-2
CDR3aa: CASIPGQGSTFYGYTF; CDR3nt: TGCGCCAGCATCCCGGGACAGGGGTCAACCTTCTATGGCTACACCTTC; abundance: few; d_gene: TRBD1; v_gene: TRBV10-1; j_gene: TRBJ1-2
CDR3aa: CAAGTGLYGYTF; CDR3nt: TGTGCCGCCGGCACAGGGCTCTATGGCTACACCTTC; abundance: .; d_gene: .; v_gene: TRBV19; j_gene: TRBJ1-2
CDR3aa: CASTLVRGMRYEQYF; CDR3nt: TGTGCCAGCACCCTAGTCCGGGGAATGCGGTACGAGCAGTACTTC; abundance: .; d_gene: .; v_gene: TRBV28; j_gene: TRBJ2-7